The rows below give T cell receptor beta chains drawn from one sample of a study of shared clonotypes between healthy human individuals. Here immunoSEQ multiplex PCR was the method, and the copy in TCRdb shows in-frame clones only, minus some. The table lists about 2.4 million clones, under 95% of them singletons. The material sequenced was naive CD4+ T cells from PBMCs. These receptors were collected from a man younger than 30 in good health. Some clones in this sample may be carry-over from other donors' samples. Both conserved end residues are part of each CDR3. The order of the fields is J gene, clone size, D gene, V gene, CDR3 DNA, CDR3 protein. The D gene is left open where the match is weak. A clone size is listed for some rows: how often the clone was seen (once, few, many), or a class if it is expanded.

>TRBJ2-6|NA|NA|TRBV28
TGTGCCACCACTCCAACTGGCCTGGGGGCCAACGTCCTGACTTTC
CATTPTGLGANVLTF
>TRBJ1-3|NA|TRBD1|TRBV28
TGTGCCAGCAGTTCCGGACAGGGGGTTTACACCATATATTTT
CASSSGQGVYTIYF
>TRBJ2-7|once|NA|TRBV12-1
TGTGCCAGCAGTTACGGAGGCCCCCCTGACTACGGGGAACCTTCATTC
CASSYGGPPDYGEPSF
>TRBJ2-1|NA|NA|TRBV7-3
TGTGCCAGCAGCTTAAGGATTATGGGTTTCCCCTACAATGAGCAGTTCTTC
CASSLRIMGFPYNEQFF
>TRBJ1-4|once|NA|TRBV28
TGTGCCAGCGGGGGCCCCGGGATCCCCCACAATGAAAAACTGTTTTTT
CASGGPGIPHNEKLFF
>TRBJ1-1|NA|NA|TRBV10-3
TGTGCCGTCCTCCTTGCCGGTAACACTGAAGCTTTCTTT
CAVLLAGNTEAFF
>TRBJ1-1|NA|NA|TRBV7-9
TGTGCCGGAGCTCCGGCCCTTGAAGCTTTCTTT
CAGAPALEAFF
>TRBJ2-7|NA|NA|TRBV7-8
TGTGCCAGCAGCTTAGTTCCGCACGAGCAGTACTTC
CASSLVPHEQYF
>TRBJ2-6|once|TRBD2|TRBV2
TGTGCCAGCACCCACAGACTAGCGGACTCTGGGGCCAACGTCCTGACTTTC
CASTHRLADSGANVLTF
>TRBJ2-2|NA|NA|TRBV28
TGTGCCAGCAGTTTAAACGCCCCCGGGGAGCTGTTTTTT
CASSLNAPGELFF
>TRBJ1-4|NA|NA|TRBV7-3
TGTGCCAGCAGCCCCCGGACGGATGCAACTAATGAAAAACTGTTTTTT
CASSPRTDATNEKLFF
>TRBJ1-4|NA|NA|TRBV4-3
TGCGCCAGCAGCCACGGTGGGGCCACGGGACGCTTGCCGGCTAATGAAAAACTGTTTTTT
CASSHGGATGRLPANEKLFF
>TRBJ2-1|NA|NA|TRBV7-2
TGTGCCAGCAGCTTAGTCGGGGGCAATGAGCAGTTCTTC
CASSLVGGNEQFF
>TRBJ2-4|NA|NA|TRBV6-5
TGTGCCAGCAGTTCCCGACAGGCTATAGCCAAAAACATTCAGTACTTC
CASSSRQAIAKNIQYF
>TRBJ2-1|NA|NA|TRBV28
TGTGCCAGCAGTTCCCCGTCCTACAATGAGCAGTTCTTC
CASSSPSYNEQFF
>TRBJ1-1|few|NA|TRBV7-9
TGTGCCAGCAGCTTGCAGGGTTCGAACACTGAAGCTTTCTTT
CASSLQGSNTEAFF
>TRBJ2-3|once|TRBD1|TRBV15
TGTGCCACCAGCAGGGGACAGGGGGCCGATACGCAGTATTTT
CATSRGQGADTQYF
>TRBJ2-5|NA|NA|TRBV5-1
TGCGCCAGCAGCTTGGCGTGGCGGCAAGAGACCCAGTACTTC
CASSLAWRQETQYF
>TRBJ2-1|once|TRBD2|TRBV28
TGTGCCAGCAGTGAGTCTAGCGGGAGGAATGAGCAGTTCTTC
CASSESSGRNEQFF
>TRBJ2-2|NA|NA|TRBV9
TGTGCCAGCAGCGTGGGCTGGAACACCGGGGAGCTGTTTTTT
CASSVGWNTGELFF
>TRBJ2-1|once|TRBD2|TRBV7-9
TGTGCCAGCAGCTTAGGCCTAGCGGGAAATGCTGAGCAGTTCTTC
CASSLGLAGNAEQFF
>TRBJ1-2|NA|NA|TRBV6-1
TGTGCCAGCAGTGGAGGGTTGTCTCAACCTAACTATGGCTACACCTTC
CASSGGLSQPNYGYTF
>TRBJ2-6|NA|NA|TRBV5-5
TGTGCCAGCAGCCCCGGGGTCAGCTCTGGGGCCAACGTCCTGACTTTC
CASSPGVSSGANVLTF
>TRBJ2-5|NA|NA|TRBV11-3
TGTGCCAGCAGCTTAGACGGGAGAGTGGAGACCCAGTACTTC
CASSLDGRVETQYF
>TRBJ1-1|NA|NA|TRBV11-3
TGTGCCAGCAGCTTGACTCGGGACCAGGACACTGAAGCTTTCTTT
CASSLTRDQDTEAFF
>TRBJ2-7|NA|TRBD1|TRBV18
TGTGCCAGCTCAGCTGGGACAGGGGATCTCTACGAGCAGTACTTC
CASSAGTGDLYEQYF
>TRBJ1-1|NA|TRBD1|TRBV6-5
TGTGCCAGCAGTTGGGACAGGGTAAACACTGAAGCTTTCTTT
CASSWDRVNTEAFF
>TRBJ2-3|NA|TRBD2|TRBV2
TGTGCCAGCAGCGATGGACTAGCGATAACAGATACGCAGTATTTT
CASSDGLAITDTQYF
>TRBJ2-6|NA|NA|TRBV4-3
TGCGCCAGCAGCGAAGCCCTCTCTGGGGCCAACGTCCTGACTTTC
CASSEALSGANVLTF
>TRBJ1-5|NA|NA|TRBV2
TGTGCCAGCAGTGGTAGTAGCAATCAGCCCCAGCATTTT
CASSGSSNQPQHF
>TRBJ2-5|NA|NA|TRBV12-5
TGTGCTAGTGGTCTCCCAGGGTTCCAAGAGACCCAGTACTTC
CASGLPGFQETQYF
>TRBJ1-2|NA|NA|TRBV19
TGTGCCAGTAGTTCAAGAGGGGGAGCTAACTATGGCTACACCTTC
CASSSRGGANYGYTF
>TRBJ1-3|NA|NA|TRBV7-9
TGTGCCAGCAGCCAAGACAGAGGCTCTGGAAACACCATATATTTT
CASSQDRGSGNTIYF
>TRBJ1-2|once|NA|TRBV9
TGTGCCAGCAGCGTAGCCAGTAGTCGGGGCTACACCTTC
CASSVASSRGYTF
>TRBJ2-3|NA|TRBD2|TRBV18
TGTGCCAGCTCTCCCACTAGCGGCACAGATACGCAGTATTTT
CASSPTSGTDTQYF
>TRBJ1-5|NA|NA|TRBV7-6
TGTGCCAGCAGCTTAAGGGGAGGGGATGGAGAACAGCCCCAGCATTTT
CASSLRGGDGEQPQHF
>TRBJ1-2|NA|TRBD1|TRBV7-2
TGTGCCAGCAGCTTATTGGGGACAGGGCTCAACTATGGCTACACCTTC
CASSLLGTGLNYGYTF
>TRBJ2-1|NA|NA|TRBV5-8
TGTGCCAGCTCAACGGGGTACAATGAGCAGTTCTTC
CASSTGYNEQFF
>TRBJ2-5|NA|TRBD2|TRBV4-2
TGTGCCAGCAGCCAAGAGGGGGGGAGGGGAGAGACCCAGTACTTC
CASSQEGGRGETQYF
>TRBJ2-6|NA|TRBD1|TRBV7-6
TGTGCCAGCAGCATCCTAGGACAGGGGGCTGGGGCCAACGTCCTGACTTTC
CASSILGQGAGANVLTF
>TRBJ2-3|once|TRBD2|TRBV28
TGTGCCAGCAGCCCCGCGGGAGGCACAGATACGCAGTATTTT
CASSPAGGTDTQYF
>TRBJ1-1|NA|NA|TRBV19
TGTGCCAGTAGTCCAACAGGGTTTCTCGGGAACACTGAAGCTTTCTTT
CASSPTGFLGNTEAFF
>TRBJ2-3|NA|TRBD2|TRBV29-1
TGCAGCGTTGGGTGGACTAGCGGTGGTACAGATACGCAGTATTTT
CSVGWTSGGTDTQYF
>TRBJ1-2|NA|TRBD1|TRBV5-4
TGTGCCAGCAGATCGAGACAGGGGGCACTCTATGGCTACACCTTC
CASRSRQGALYGYTF
>TRBJ1-4|few|NA|TRBV5-1
TGCGCCAGCAAAGACGGAGAAAAACTGTTTTTT
CASKDGEKLFF
>TRBJ1-2|NA|TRBD1|TRBV30
TGTGCCTGGAGAGACAGGGGCAGAGTCTATGGCTACACCTTC
CAWRDRGRVYGYTF
>TRBJ1-2|NA|NA|TRBV19
TGTGCCAGTAGTATAGGGCGGCAGAATGGCTACACCTTC
CASSIGRQNGYTF
>TRBJ2-7|NA|NA|TRBV9
TGTGCCAGCAGCCCCTGGGGTGGCTCCTACGAGCAGTACTTC
CASSPWGGSYEQYF
>TRBJ2-3|NA|NA|TRBV5-1
TGCGCCAGCAGCCTACTGGCGGGCACAGATACGCAGTATTTT
CASSLLAGTDTQYF
>TRBJ2-3|NA|TRBD1|TRBV2
TGTGCCAGCAGCAGACAGGGGGCAGATACGCAGTATTTT
CASSRQGADTQYF
>TRBJ1-6|NA|NA|TRBV5-6
TGTGCCAGCAGCTACGACGGAACTAATTCACCCCTCCACTTT
CASSYDGTNSPLHF
>TRBJ1-2|NA|NA|TRBV5-8
TGTGCCAGCGCCAAGGGGGATAAGTATGGGCTCTATGGCTACACCTTC
CASAKGDKYGLYGYTF
>TRBJ1-5|NA|TRBD1|TRBV11-2
TGTGCCAGCAGCTTAGGGACAGGGGGCAATCAGCCCCAGCATTTT
CASSLGTGGNQPQHF
>TRBJ2-1|few|NA|TRBV11-3
TGTGCCAGCAGCTTAGATGGACTGTACAATGAGCAGTTCTTC
CASSLDGLYNEQFF
>TRBJ1-1|few|NA|TRBV30
TGTGCGACGGGGGAGAGCACTGAAGCTTTCTTT
CATGESTEAFF
>TRBJ2-7|once|NA|TRBV15
TGTGCCACCAGCAGAGATCTTCCGGGTAGCGCCAGGCCCTACGAGCAGTACTTC
CATSRDLPGSARPYEQYF
>TRBJ1-5|NA|NA|TRBV30
TGTGCCTGGAGTGCCGAACGGTGGGGTTCCCTGGGGGTTCCTGGCAATCAGCCCCAGCATTTT
CAWSAERWGSLGVPGNQPQHF
>TRBJ2-6|NA|TRBD1|TRBV19
TGTGCCAGTTTCCCGGGACAGGGACCGTCTGGGGCCAACGTCCTGACTTTC
CASFPGQGPSGANVLTF
>TRBJ2-7|NA|NA|TRBV7-6
TGTGCCAGCAGCCTTAGGGGCCCTAGCTCCTACGAGCAGTACTTC
CASSLRGPSSYEQYF